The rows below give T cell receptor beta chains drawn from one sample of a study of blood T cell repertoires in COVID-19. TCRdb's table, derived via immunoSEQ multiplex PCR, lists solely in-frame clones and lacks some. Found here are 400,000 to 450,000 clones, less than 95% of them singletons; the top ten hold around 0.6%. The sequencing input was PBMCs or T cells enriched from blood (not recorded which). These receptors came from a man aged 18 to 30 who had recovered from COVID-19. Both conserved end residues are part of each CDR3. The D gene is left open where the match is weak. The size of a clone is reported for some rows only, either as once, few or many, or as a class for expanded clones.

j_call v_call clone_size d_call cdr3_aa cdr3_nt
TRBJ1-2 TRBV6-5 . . CASSYSISGAYGYTF TGTGCCAGCAGTTACTCGATTTCCGGAGCTTATGGCTACACCTTC
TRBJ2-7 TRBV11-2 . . CASSLGREGSYEQYF TGTGCCAGCAGCTTGGGCAGGGAAGGATCCTACGAGCAGTACTTC
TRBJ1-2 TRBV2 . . CASRKTLEAGYTF TGTGCCAGCAGGAAGACTCTTGAGGCCGGCTACACCTTC
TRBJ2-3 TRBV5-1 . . CASSLPRAADTDTQYF TGCGCCAGCAGTCTTCCCCGTGCGGCCGACACAGATACGCAGTATTTT
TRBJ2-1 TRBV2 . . CASIKQGLSDNEQFF TGTGCCAGCATCAAGCAGGGCCTTTCGGACAATGAGCAGTTCTTC
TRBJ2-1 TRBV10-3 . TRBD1 CAISGQQGVLNEQFF TGTGCCATCAGTGGCCAACAGGGGGTACTCAATGAGCAGTTCTTC
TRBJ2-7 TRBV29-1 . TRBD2 CSVEESGTTYEQYF TGCAGCGTTGAAGAGTCCGGGACTACCTACGAGCAGTACTTC
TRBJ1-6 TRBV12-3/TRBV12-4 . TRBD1 CASSGTGGSPLHF TGTGCCAGCAGCGGGACAGGAGGTTCACCCCTCCACTTT
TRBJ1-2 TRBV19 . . CASSITRYYGYTF TGTGCCAGTAGTATAACTCGGTACTATGGCTACACCTTC
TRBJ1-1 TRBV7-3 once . CASSPTGQSEAFF TGTGCCAGCAGCCCGACGGGACAATCTGAGGCTTTCTTT
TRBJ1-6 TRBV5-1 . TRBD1 CASSRGDRDGSPLHF TGCGCCAGCAGCAGAGGTGACAGGGACGGTTCACCCCTCCACTTT
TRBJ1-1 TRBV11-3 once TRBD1 CASKTGTGKAFF TGTGCCAGCAAGACCGGGACAGGGAAAGCTTTCTTT
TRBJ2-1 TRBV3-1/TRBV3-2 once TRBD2 CASSQAGGGLKDEQFF TGTGCCAGCAGCCAAGCGGGGGGGGGCTTAAAGGATGAGCAGTTCTTC
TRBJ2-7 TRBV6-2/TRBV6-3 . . CASSYQVSGYEQYF TGTGCCAGCAGTTACCAAGTATCGGGCTACGAGCAGTACTTC
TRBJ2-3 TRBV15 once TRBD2 CATSPSRGAGGRDTQYF TGTGCCACCAGCCCCAGCCGGGGAGCGGGAGGGAGGGATACGCAGTATTTT
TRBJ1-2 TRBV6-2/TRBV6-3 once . CASSPGEAGARGYTF TGTGCCAGCAGCCCTGGGGAGGCGGGGGCGCGTGGCTACACCTTC
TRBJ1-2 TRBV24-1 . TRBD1 CATSDPRTGDGYTF TGTGCCACCAGTGATCCTCGGACAGGAGATGGCTACACCTTC
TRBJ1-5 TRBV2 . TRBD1 CASKTGGQPQHF TGTGCCAGCAAGACAGGGGGTCAGCCCCAGCATTTT
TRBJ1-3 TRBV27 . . CASSLGPRSSGNTIYF TGTGCCAGCAGTTTAGGCCCTCGGAGCTCTGGAAACACCATATATTTT
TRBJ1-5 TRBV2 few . CASHTRSNQPQHF TGTGCCAGCCATACCAGGAGCAATCAGCCCCAGCATTTT
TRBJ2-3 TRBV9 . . CASASLYTDTQYF TGTGCCAGCGCAAGCCTATACACAGATACGCAGTATTTT
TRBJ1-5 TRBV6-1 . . CASSESGGNQPQHF TGTGCCAGCAGTGAGAGTGGGGGGAATCAGCCCCAGCATTTT
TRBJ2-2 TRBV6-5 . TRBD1 CASRVGQGLTGELFF TGTGCCAGCAGGGTCGGACAGGGGCTCACCGGGGAGCTGTTTTTT
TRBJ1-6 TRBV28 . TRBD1 CASSAPGTGMWSPLHF TGTGCCAGCAGCGCCCCCGGGACAGGGATGTGGTCACCCCTCCACTTT
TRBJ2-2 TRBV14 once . CASRKRGTGELFF TGTGCCAGCAGGAAGAGAGGGACCGGGGAGCTGTTTTTT
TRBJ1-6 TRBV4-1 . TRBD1 CASSQAGTGYFALHF TGCGCCAGCAGCCAGGCCGGGACAGGGTATTTTGCCCTCCACTTT
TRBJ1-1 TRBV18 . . CASSPQGGSEAFF TGTGCCAGCTCACCACAGGGAGGTTCAGAAGCTTTCTTT
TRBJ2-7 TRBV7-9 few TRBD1 CASSSGGDRDEQYF TGTGCCAGCAGCTCAGGGGGCGATCGCGACGAGCAGTACTTC
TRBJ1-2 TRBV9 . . CASSVATSGSYGYTF TGTGCCAGCAGCGTAGCAACATCCGGGTCCTATGGCTACACCTTC
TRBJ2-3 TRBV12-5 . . CASGLDQADTQYF TGTGCTAGTGGTCTCGACCAGGCGGATACGCAGTATTTT
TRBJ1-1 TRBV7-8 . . CASILIGVGEAFF TGTGCCAGCATCCTAATAGGAGTCGGGGAAGCTTTCTTT
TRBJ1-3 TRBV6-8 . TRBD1 CARGPGQVSSGNTIYF TGTGCCAGAGGACCGGGACAGGTATCCTCTGGAAACACCATATATTTT
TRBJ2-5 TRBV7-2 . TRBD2 CASSRNSGGARETQYF TGTGCCAGCAGCCGGAATAGCGGGGGGGCCAGGGAGACCCAGTACTTC
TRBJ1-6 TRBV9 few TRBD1 CASSDTTGGIGHSPLHF TGTGCCAGCAGCGACACGACAGGGGGGATAGGGCATTCACCCCTCCACTTT
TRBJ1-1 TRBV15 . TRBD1 CATSRDRTGEAFF TGTGCCACCAGCAGAGATCGGACAGGTGAAGCTTTCTTT
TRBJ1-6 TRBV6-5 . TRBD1 CASSYSRGLNSPLHF TGTGCCAGCAGTTACTCGAGGGGGCTTAATTCACCCCTCCACTTT
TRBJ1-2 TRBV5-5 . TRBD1 CASSLTGTGSYGYTF TGTGCCAGCAGCTTGACCGGGACAGGGTCCTATGGCTACACCTTC
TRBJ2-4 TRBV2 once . CASRDPTGLNIQYF TGTGCCAGCAGGGATCCCACAGGGTTGAACATTCAGTACTTC
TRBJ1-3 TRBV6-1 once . CASSDKFEPRVYRNTIYF TGTGCCAGCAGTGACAAGTTTGAGCCGAGGGTTTATAGAAACACCATATATTTT
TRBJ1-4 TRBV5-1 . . CASSPTTADNEKLFF TGCGCCAGCAGCCCAACAACAGCCGATAATGAAAAACTGTTTTTT
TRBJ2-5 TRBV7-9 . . CASSLDYQETQYF TGTGCCAGCAGCCTGGACTATCAAGAGACCCAGTACTTC
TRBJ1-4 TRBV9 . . CASSALGEKLFF TGTGCCAGCAGCGCCCTAGGCGAAAAACTGTTTTTT
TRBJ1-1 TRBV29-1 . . CSVLRPGTEAFF TGCAGCGTTCTTCGGCCGGGGACTGAAGCTTTCTTT
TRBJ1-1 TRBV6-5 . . CASSILGGNTEAFF TGTGCCAGCAGCATACTAGGCGGCAACACTGAAGCTTTCTTT
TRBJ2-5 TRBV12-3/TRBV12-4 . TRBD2 CASSLLAGETQYF TGTGCCAGCAGTTTACTAGCGGGAGAGACCCAGTACTTC
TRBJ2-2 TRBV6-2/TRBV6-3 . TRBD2 CASSREAGELFF TGTGCCAGCAGCCGGGAGGCCGGGGAGCTGTTTTTT
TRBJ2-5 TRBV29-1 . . CSVAGGGLETQYF TGCAGCGTTGCGGGAGGGGGCCTAGAGACCCAGTACTTC
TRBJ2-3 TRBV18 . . CASSLRQLTSTDTQYF TGTGCCAGCTCACTGAGACAGTTGACTAGCACAGATACGCAGTATTTT
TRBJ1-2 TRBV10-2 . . CASSEQGYGYTF TGCGCCAGCAGCGAACAGGGATATGGCTACACCTTC
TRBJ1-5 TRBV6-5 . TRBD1 CASSYKQGSNQPQHF TGTGCCAGCAGTTACAAACAGGGGTCCAATCAGCCCCAGCATTTT
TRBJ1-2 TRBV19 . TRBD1 CASSSGTGTNYGYTF TGTGCCAGTAGTAGCGGGACAGGCACTAACTATGGCTACACCTTC
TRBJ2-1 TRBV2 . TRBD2 CASSVLAVTYNEQFF TGTGCCAGCAGTGTACTAGCGGTTACATACAATGAGCAGTTCTTC
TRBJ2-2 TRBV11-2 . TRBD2 CASSSPPSGPTGELFF TGTGCCAGCAGCTCTCCCCCTAGCGGGCCCACCGGGGAGCTGTTTTTT
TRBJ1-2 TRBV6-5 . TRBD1 CASRGSKGQAPGYTF TGTGCCAGCAGAGGATCTAAGGGACAGGCTCCCGGCTACACCTTC
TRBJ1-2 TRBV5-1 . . CASSLAGRSGYTF TGCGCCAGCAGCTTAGCAGGGCGCAGTGGCTACACCTTC
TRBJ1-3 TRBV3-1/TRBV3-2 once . CASSQYGGSSTGNTIYF TGTGCCAGCAGCCAGTATGGGGGGTCCTCTACTGGAAACACCATATATTTT
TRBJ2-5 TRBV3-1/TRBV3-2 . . CASSHSLDLQETQYF TGTGCCAGCAGCCATTCACTAGACCTCCAAGAGACCCAGTACTTC
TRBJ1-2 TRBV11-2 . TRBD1 CASSWGQSYGYTF TGTGCCAGCAGCTGGGGACAGAGCTATGGCTACACCTTC
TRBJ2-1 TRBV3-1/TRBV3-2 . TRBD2 CASSPGGGRAVEQFF TGTGCCAGCAGCCCCGGCGGAGGGAGGGCCGTTGAGCAGTTCTTC